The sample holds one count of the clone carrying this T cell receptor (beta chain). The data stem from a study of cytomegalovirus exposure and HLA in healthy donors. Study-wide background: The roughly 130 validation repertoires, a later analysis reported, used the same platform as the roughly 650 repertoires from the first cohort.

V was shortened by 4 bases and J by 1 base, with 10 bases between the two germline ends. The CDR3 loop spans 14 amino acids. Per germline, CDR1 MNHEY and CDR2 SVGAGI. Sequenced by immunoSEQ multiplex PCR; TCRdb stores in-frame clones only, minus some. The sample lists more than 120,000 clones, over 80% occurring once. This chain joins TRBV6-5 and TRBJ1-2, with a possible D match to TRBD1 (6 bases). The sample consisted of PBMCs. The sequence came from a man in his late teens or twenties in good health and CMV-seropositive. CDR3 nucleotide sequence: TGTGCCAGCAGTTCCTTCAGGGGTAACTATGGCTACACCTTC. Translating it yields CASSSFRGNYGYTF.